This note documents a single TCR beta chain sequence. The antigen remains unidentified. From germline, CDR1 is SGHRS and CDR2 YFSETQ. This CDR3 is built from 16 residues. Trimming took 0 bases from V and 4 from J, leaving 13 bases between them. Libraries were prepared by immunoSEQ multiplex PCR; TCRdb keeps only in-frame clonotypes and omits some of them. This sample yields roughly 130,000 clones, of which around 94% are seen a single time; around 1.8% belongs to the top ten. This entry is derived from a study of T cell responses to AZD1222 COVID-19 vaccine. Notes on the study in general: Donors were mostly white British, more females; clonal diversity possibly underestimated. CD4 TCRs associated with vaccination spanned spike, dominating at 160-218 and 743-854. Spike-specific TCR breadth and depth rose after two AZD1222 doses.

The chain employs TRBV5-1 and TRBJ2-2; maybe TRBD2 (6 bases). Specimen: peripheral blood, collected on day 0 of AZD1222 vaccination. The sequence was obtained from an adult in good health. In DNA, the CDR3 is TGCGCCAGCAGCTTGGTTGCGGGGTTATCCACCGGGGAGCTGTTTTTT. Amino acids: CASSLVAGLSTGELFF.